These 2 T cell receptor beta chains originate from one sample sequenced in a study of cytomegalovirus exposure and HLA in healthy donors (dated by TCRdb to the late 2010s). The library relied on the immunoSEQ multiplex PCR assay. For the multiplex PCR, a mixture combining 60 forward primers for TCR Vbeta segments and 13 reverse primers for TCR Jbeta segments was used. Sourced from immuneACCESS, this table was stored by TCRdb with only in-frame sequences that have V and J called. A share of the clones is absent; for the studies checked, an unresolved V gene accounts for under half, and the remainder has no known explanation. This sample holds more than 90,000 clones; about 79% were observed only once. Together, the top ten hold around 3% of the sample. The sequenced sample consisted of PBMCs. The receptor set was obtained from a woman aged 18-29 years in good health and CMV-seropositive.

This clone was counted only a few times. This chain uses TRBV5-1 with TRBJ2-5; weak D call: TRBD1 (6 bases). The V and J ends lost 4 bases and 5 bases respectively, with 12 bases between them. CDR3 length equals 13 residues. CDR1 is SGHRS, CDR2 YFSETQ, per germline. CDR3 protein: CASSPRGWETQYF. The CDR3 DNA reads TGCGCCAGCAGCCCGAGGGGGTGGGAGACCCAGTACTTC.

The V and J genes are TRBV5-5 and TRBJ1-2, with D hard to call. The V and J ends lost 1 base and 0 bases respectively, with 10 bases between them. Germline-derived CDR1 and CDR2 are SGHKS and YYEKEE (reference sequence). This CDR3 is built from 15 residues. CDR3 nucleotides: TGTGCCAGCAGCTTGCCGCCCCAGTCTAACTATGGCTACACCTTC. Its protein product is CASSLPPQSNYGYTF.